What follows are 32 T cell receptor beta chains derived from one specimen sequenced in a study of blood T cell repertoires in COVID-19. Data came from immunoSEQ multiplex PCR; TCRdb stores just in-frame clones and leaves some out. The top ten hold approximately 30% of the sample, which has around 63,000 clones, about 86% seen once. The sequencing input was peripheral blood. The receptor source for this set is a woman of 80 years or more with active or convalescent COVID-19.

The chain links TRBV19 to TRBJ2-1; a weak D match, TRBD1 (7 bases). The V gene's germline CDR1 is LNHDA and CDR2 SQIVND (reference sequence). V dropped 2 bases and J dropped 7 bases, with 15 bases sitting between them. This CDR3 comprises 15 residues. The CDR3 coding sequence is TGTGCCAGTAGTATACAGGGGCCAGGGGGGAATGAGCAGTTCTTC. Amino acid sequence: CASSIQGPGGNEQFF.

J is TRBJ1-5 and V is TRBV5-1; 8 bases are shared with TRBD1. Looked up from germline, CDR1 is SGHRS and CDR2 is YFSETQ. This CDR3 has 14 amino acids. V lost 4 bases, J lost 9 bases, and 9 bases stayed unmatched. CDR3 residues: CASSPGTGQSPQHF. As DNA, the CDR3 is TGCGCCAGCAGCCCTGGGACAGGACAATCGCCCCAGCATTTT.

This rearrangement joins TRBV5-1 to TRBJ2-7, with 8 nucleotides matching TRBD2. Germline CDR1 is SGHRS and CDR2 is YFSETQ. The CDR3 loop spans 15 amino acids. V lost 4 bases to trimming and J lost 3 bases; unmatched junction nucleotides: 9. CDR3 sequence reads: CASSLLLAGHYEQYF. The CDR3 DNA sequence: TGCGCCAGCAGCCTTCTCTTAGCGGGGCACTACGAGCAGTACTTC.

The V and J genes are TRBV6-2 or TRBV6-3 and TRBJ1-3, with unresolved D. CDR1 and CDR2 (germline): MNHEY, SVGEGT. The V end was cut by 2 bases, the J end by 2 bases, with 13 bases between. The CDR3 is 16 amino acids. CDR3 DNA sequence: TGTGCCAGCAGTTACGGGCAGGCCGGGACTGGAAACACCATATATTTT. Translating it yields CASSYGQAGTGNTIYF.

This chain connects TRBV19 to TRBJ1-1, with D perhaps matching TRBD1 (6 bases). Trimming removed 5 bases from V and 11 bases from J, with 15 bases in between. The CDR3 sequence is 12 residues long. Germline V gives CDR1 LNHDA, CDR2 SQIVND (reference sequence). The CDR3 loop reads CASSALQGSAFF. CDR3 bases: TGTGCCAGTAGTGCCCTACAGGGTTCGGCTTTCTTT. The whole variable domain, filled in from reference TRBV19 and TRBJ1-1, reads DGGITQSPKYLFRKEGQNVTLSCEQNLNHDAMYWYRQDPGQGLRLIYYSQIVNDFQKGDIAEGYSVSREKKESFPLTVTSAQKNPTAFYLCASSALQGSAFFGQGTRLTVV.

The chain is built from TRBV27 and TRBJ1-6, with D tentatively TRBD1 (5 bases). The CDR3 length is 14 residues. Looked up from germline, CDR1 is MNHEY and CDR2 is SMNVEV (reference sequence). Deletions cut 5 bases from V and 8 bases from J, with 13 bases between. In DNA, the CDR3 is TGTGCCAGCAGTATGACGGGGGGTCATTCACCCCTCCACTTT. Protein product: CASSMTGGHSPLHF.

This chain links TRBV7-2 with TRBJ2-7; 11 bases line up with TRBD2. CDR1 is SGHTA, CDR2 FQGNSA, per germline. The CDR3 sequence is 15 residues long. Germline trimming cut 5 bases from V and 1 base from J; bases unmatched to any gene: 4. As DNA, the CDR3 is TGTGCCAGCAGCCAGACTAGCGGGGATTCCTACGAGCAGTACTTC. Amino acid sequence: CASSQTSGDSYEQYF.

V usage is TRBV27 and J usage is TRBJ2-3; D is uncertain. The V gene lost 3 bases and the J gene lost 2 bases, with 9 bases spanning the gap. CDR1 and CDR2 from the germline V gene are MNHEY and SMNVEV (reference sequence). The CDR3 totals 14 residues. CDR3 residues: CASSFWQNTDTQYF. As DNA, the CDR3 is TGTGCCAGCAGTTTTTGGCAGAACACAGATACGCAGTATTTT.

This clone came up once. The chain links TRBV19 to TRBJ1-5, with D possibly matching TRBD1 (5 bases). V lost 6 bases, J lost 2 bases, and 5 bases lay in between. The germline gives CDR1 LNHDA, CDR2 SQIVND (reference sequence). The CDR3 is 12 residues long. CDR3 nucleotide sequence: TGTGCCAGTAGACAGGGCAATCAGCCCCAGCATTTT. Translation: CASRQGNQPQHF. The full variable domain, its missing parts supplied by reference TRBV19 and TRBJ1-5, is DGGITQSPKYLFRKEGQNVTLSCEQNLNHDAMYWYRQDPGQGLRLIYYSQIVNDFQKGDIAEGYSVSREKKESFPLTVTSAQKNPTAFYLCASRQGNQPQHFGDGTRLSIL.

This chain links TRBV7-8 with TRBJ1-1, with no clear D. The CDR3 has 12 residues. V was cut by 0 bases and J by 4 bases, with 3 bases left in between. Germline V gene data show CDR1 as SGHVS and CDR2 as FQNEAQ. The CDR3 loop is CASSLAVTEAFF. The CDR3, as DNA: TGTGCCAGCAGCTTAGCCGTCACTGAAGCTTTCTTT.

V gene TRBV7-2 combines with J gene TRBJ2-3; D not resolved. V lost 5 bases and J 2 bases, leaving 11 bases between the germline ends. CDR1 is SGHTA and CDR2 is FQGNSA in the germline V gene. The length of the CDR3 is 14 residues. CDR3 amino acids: CASSTDTYTDTQYF. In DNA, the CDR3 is TGTGCCAGCAGCACAGACACCTACACAGATACGCAGTATTTT. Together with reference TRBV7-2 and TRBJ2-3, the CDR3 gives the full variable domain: GAGVSQSPSNKVTEKGKDVELRCDPISGHTALYWYRQSLGQGLEFLIYFQGNSAPDKSGLPSDRFSAERTGGSVSTLTIQRTQQEDSAVYLCASSTDTYTDTQYFGPGTRLTVL.

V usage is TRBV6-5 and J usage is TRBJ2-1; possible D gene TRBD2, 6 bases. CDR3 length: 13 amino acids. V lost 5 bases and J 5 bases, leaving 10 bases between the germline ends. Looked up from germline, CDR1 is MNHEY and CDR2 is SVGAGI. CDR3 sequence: CASSRTINNEQFF. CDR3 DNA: TGTGCCAGCAGTCGGACTATCAACAATGAGCAGTTCTTC.

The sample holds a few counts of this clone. The CDR3 protein is CASSQDSGFADRNTEAFF. The CDR3 region has the DNA TGCGCCAGCAGCCAAGATTCCGGTTTTGCGGATAGGAACACTGAAGCTTTCTTT. The chain employs TRBV4-1 and TRBJ1-1; D ambiguous. V dropped 0 bases and J dropped 1 base, with 18 bases sitting between them. Germline loops: CDR1 MGHRA, CDR2 YSYEKL. The CDR3 is 18 residues long.

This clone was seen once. CDR3: CASSLSQNQPQHF. The CDR3 region has the DNA TGTGCCAGCTCTCTCAGTCAGAATCAGCCCCAGCATTTT. This chain connects TRBV18 to TRBJ1-5; unclear D gene. Germline V lookup: CDR1 KGHSH, CDR2 LQKENI. The CDR3 is made up of 13 amino acids. Trimming pared 6 bases from V and 4 bases from J, leaving 10 bases between. The full variable domain, with the rest looked up from reference TRBV18 and TRBJ1-5, is NAGVMQNPRHLVRRRGQEARLRCSPMKGHSHVYWYRQLPEEGLKFMVYLQKENIIDESGMPKERFSAEFPKEGPSILRIQQVVRGDSAAYFCASSLSQNQPQHFGDGTRLSIL.

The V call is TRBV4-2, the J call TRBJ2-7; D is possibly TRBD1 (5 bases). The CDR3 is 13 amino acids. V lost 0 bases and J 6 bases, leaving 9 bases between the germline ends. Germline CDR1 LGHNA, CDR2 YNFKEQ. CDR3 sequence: CASSQEVRGEQYF. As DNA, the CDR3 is TGTGCCAGCAGCCAAGAAGTTAGGGGCGAGCAGTACTTC.

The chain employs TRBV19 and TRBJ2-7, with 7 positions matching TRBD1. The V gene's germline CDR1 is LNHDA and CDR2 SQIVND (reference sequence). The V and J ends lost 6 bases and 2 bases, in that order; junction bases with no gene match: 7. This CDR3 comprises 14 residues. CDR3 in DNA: TGTGCCAGTAGCGACCAGACAGGGACCTACGAGCAGTACTTC. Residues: CASSDQTGTYEQYF. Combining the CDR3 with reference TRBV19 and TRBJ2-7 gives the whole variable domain DGGITQSPKYLFRKEGQNVTLSCEQNLNHDAMYWYRQDPGQGLRLIYYSQIVNDFQKGDIAEGYSVSREKKESFPLTVTSAQKNPTAFYLCASSDQTGTYEQYFGPGTRLTVT.

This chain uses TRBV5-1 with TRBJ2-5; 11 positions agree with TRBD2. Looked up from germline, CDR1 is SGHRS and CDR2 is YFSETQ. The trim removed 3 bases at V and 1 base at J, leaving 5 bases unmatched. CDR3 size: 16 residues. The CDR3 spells CASSWVAGGRQETQYF. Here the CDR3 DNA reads TGCGCCAGCAGCTGGGTAGCGGGGGGGCGCCAAGAGACCCAGTACTTC. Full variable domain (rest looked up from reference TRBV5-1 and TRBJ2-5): KAGVTQTPRYLIKTRGQQVTLSCSPISGHRSVSWYQQTPGQGLQFLFEYFSETQRNKGNFPGRFSGRQFSNSRSEMNVSTLELGDSALYLCASSWVAGGRQETQYFGPGTRLLVL.

The CDR3 bases are TGTGCCAGCAGCCTGGGGCTTGGGTTTAACACCGGGGAGCTGTTTTTT. Amino acids: CASSLGLGFNTGELFF. The J gene is TRBJ2-2, the V gene TRBV3-1 (or the pseudogene TRBV3-2); TRBD1 might be the D (5 bases). Trimming stripped 4 bases from V and 2 bases from J, with 14 bases between. This CDR3 region has 16 residues. Germline CDR1 and CDR2: LGHDT and YNNKEL (reference sequence).

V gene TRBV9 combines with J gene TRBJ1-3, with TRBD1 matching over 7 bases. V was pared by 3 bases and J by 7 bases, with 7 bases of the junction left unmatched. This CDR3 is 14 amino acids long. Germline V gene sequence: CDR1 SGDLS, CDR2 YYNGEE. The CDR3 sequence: CASSARQGLNTIYF. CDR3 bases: TGTGCCAGCAGCGCGAGACAGGGACTGAACACCATATATTTT.

CDR3 in amino acids: CASSLQGLGYGYTF. DNA of the CDR3: TGTGCCAGCAGTTTACAGGGGCTTGGATATGGCTACACCTTC. The chain combines TRBV28 with TRBJ1-2; TRBD1 is a possible D gene (6 bases). Germline CDR1 is MDHEN and CDR2 is SYDVKM. The CDR3 is 14 amino acids. V lost 2 bases and J 5 bases, leaving 12 bases between the germline ends.

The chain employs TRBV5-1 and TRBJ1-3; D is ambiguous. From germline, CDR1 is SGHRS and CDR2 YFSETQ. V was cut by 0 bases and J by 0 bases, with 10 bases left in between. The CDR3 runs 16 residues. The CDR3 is CASSLGSGHSGNTIYF. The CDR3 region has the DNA TGCGCCAGCAGCTTGGGCTCAGGCCACTCTGGAAACACCATATATTTT.

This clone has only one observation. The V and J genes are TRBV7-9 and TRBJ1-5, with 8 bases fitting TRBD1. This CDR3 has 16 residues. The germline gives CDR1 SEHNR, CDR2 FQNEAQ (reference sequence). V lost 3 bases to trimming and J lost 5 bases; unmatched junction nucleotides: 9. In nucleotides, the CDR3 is TGTGCCAGCAGCTTGGGGACAGGAGGGTTGTATCAGCCCCAGCATTTT. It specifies CASSLGTGGLYQPQHF.

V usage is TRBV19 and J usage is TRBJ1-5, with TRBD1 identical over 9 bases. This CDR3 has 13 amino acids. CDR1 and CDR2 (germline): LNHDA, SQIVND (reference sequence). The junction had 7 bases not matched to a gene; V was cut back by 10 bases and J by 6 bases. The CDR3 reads CATGGTGRQPQHF. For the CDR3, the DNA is TGTGCCACCGGAGGGACAGGGCGTCAGCCCCAGCATTTT.

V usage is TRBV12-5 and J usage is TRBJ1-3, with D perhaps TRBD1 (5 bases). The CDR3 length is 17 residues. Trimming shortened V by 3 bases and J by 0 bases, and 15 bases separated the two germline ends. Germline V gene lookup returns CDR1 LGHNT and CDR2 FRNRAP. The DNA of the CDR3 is TGTGCTAGTGGTTTCCCCCCAGGGTACTTCTCTGGAAACACCATATATTTT. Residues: CASGFPPGYFSGNTIYF.

In DNA, the CDR3 is TGTGCCAGCAGTTCGCTGACCTCAGGCCTTGGCTACACCTTC. Translated: CASSSLTSGLGYTF. This chain uses TRBV11-2 with TRBJ1-2, with D uncertain. Trimming shortened V by 6 bases and J by 7 bases, and 18 bases separated the two germline ends. CDR3 length equals 14 residues. Germline CDR1 SGHAT, CDR2 FQNNGV.

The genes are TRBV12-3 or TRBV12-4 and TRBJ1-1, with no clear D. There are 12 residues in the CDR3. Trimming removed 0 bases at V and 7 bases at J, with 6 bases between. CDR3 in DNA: TGTGCCAGCAGTTTAGCCAGGATTGAAGCTTTCTTT. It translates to CASSLARIEAFF.

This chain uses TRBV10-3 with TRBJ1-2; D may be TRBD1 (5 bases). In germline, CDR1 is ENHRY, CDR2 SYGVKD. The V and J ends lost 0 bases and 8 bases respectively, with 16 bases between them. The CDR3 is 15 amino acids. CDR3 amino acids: CAISESTPGPTGYTF. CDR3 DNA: TGTGCCATCAGTGAGTCGACTCCAGGGCCGACCGGCTACACCTTC.

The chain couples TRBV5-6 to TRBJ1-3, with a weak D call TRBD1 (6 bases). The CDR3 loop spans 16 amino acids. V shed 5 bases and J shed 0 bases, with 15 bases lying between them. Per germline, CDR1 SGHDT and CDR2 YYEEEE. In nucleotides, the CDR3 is TGTGCCAGCAGTCCAACAGGGCCCCACTCTGGAAACACCATATATTTT. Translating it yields CASSPTGPHSGNTIYF.

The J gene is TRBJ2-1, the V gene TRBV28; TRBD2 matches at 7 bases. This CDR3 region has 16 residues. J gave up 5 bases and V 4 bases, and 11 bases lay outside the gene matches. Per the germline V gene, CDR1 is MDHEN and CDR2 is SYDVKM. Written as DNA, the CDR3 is TGTGCCAGCAGTTCGACCGGGACTACACCTCACAATGAGCAGTTCTTC. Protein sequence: CASSSTGTTPHNEQFF.

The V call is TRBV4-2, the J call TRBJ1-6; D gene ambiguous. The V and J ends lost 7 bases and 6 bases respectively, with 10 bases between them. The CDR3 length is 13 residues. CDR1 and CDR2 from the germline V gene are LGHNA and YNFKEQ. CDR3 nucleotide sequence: TGTGCCAGCATGTCGGGAGGTAATTCACCCCTCCACTTT. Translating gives CASMSGGNSPLHF.

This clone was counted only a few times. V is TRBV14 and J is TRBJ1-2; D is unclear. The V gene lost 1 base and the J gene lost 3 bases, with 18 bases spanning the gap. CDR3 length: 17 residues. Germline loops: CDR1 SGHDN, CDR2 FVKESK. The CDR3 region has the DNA TGTGCCAGCAGCCAAGTGGTTAATAGCCCCACTGACTATGGCTACACCTTC. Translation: CASSQVVNSPTDYGYTF.

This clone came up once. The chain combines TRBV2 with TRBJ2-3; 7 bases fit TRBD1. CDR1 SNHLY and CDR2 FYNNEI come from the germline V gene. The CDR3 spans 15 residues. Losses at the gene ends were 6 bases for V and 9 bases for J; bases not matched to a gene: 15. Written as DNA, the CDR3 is TGTGCCAGCAGCGAGCTGATACAGGGGTTCGACACGCAGTATTTT. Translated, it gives CASSELIQGFDTQYF. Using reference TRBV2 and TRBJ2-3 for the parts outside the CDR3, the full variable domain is EPEVTQTPSHQVTQMGQEVILRCVPISNHLYFYWYRQILGQKVEFLVSFYNNEISEKSEIFDDQFSVERPDGSNFTLKIRSTKLEDSAMYFCASSELIQGFDTQYFGPGTRLTVL.